Listed below are T cell receptor beta chains from one sample, sequenced in a study of T cell responses to AZD1222 COVID-19 vaccine. Some clones are missing from TCRdb's copy, which holds only in-frame ones; the method was immunoSEQ multiplex PCR. The profile shows over 120,000 clones, approximately 89% of them singletons. Material: peripheral blood, obtained 28 days after the second AZD1222 dose. Receptors were obtained from an adult who received the AZD1222 COVID-19 vaccine. Both conserved end residues are part of each CDR3. The order of the fields is D gene, J gene, V gene, clone size, CDR3 DNA, CDR3 protein. The D gene is left open where the match is weak. The listing skips clone size in some rows; elsewhere it reads once, few, many or a size class.

- | TRBJ2-7 | TRBV21-1 | - | TGTGCCAGCCCCCCGGCAGGGGGTCTTCCCTCCTACGAGCAGTACTTC | CASPPAGGLPSYEQYF
- | TRBJ2-7 | TRBV27 | - | TGTGCCAGCAGCTCAGGAGGGCCCTACGAGCAGTACTTC | CASSSGGPYEQYF
TRBD1 | TRBJ1-5 | TRBV4-1 | - | TGCGCCAGCAGCCTTCGGGACAGGGGGGAGTATAGCAATCAGCCCCAGCATTTT | CASSLRDRGEYSNQPQHF
- | TRBJ1-5 | TRBV7-8 | - | TGTGCCAGCAGCTTCACAAACAATCAGCCCCAGCATTTT | CASSFTNNQPQHF
- | TRBJ1-2 | TRBV27 | - | TGTGCCAGCAGTTTAAGCCCAATCTATGGCTACACCTTC | CASSLSPIYGYTF
TRBD1 | TRBJ2-2 | TRBV7-2 | - | TGTGCCAGCAGCTTAGGGCAGGGGGCTGGAACCGGGGAGCTGTTTTTT | CASSLGQGAGTGELFF
- | TRBJ2-7 | TRBV11-2 | - | TGTGCCAGCAGCCCCCGGAACCTAGTTACCGGTTTGGGCGAGCAGTACTTC | CASSPRNLVTGLGEQYF
- | TRBJ1-1 | TRBV19 | - | TGTGCCAGTAGTATAGTAGGACAGCAGCTAGAAGCTTTCTTT | CASSIVGQQLEAFF
TRBD1 | TRBJ1-2 | TRBV4-2 | - | TGTGCCAGCAGCCAAGAACCCGGCACAGGGGCCTATGGCTACACCTTC | CASSQEPGTGAYGYTF
- | TRBJ2-1 | TRBV19 | - | TGTGCCAGTAGAAGAGACGGATCCATATACAATGAGCAGTTCTTC | CASRRDGSIYNEQFF
- | TRBJ2-6 | TRBV9 | - | TGTGCCAGCAGCATCAGACGTATGTCTGGGGCCAACGTCCTGACTTTC | CASSIRRMSGANVLTF
TRBD1 | TRBJ1-2 | TRBV6-2/TRBV6-3 | - | TGTGCCAGCAGTTACTCAGGACAGGTTCTTGGCTACACCTTC | CASSYSGQVLGYTF
- | TRBJ2-3 | TRBV19 | - | TGTGCCAGTAGTATTGGTGGGGATACGCAGTATTTT | CASSIGGDTQYF
- | TRBJ1-2 | TRBV24-1 | - | TGTGCCACCAGTGATTTGGCGCTGAACTATGGCTACACCTTC | CATSDLALNYGYTF
- | TRBJ2-7 | TRBV14 | - | TGTGCCAGCGGGATAGCCCACGAGCAGTACTTC | CASGIAHEQYF
- | TRBJ1-5 | TRBV6-1 | - | TGTGCCAGCAGTGCCTCGGGCAGGGGACGGGTTCAGCCCCAGCATTTT | CASSASGRGRVQPQHF
- | TRBJ1-3 | TRBV15 | - | TGTGCCACCGGTTCGCAAAACACCATATATTTT | CATGSQNTIYF
- | TRBJ2-7 | TRBV6-5 | - | TGTGCCAGCAGTACGAGCGAACCAGGTGGCCACGAGCAGTACTTC | CASSTSEPGGHEQYF
- | TRBJ1-5 | TRBV2 | - | TGTGCCAGCAGTGAAGGGGGGGGAGTCCGGCAGCCCCAGCATTTT | CASSEGGGVRQPQHF
- | TRBJ2-6 | TRBV19 | - | TGTGCCAGTAGCGAACGGGCCAACGTCCTGACTTTC | CASSERANVLTF
- | TRBJ1-1 | TRBV10-3 | once | TGTGCCATCGGGAGGGCGAACACTGAAGCTTTCTTT | CAIGRANTEAFF
- | TRBJ1-1 | TRBV18 | - | TGTGCCAGCTCACGGGGCTCGGGCACTGAAGCTTTCTTT | CASSRGSGTEAFF
TRBD2 | TRBJ2-1 | TRBV4-3 | - | TGCGCCAGCAGCCAAGCGGGAGGGCCTGGCAATGAGCAGTTCTTC | CASSQAGGPGNEQFF
TRBD1 | TRBJ2-2 | TRBV5-1 | - | TGCGCCAGCAGCTTTCTGTATCCGGGACAGGGAAAGGTGAACACCGGGGAGCTGTTTTTT | CASSFLYPGQGKVNTGELFF
- | TRBJ2-6 | TRBV7-2 | - | TGTGCCAGCAGTATCTCCGGGGCCAACGTCCTGACTTTC | CASSISGANVLTF
- | TRBJ2-1 | TRBV15 | - | TGTGCCACCAGCAGAGGTGTCCAGAGCTCCTACAATGAGCAGTTCTTC | CATSRGVQSSYNEQFF
TRBD1 | TRBJ1-6 | TRBV11-3 | - | TGTGCCAGCAGCCCCGGGACAGGATTCTCCGTGCCCCTCCACTTT | CASSPGTGFSVPLHF
TRBD1 | TRBJ2-7 | TRBV4-2 | medium-sized | TGTGCCAGCAGCCAAGATAGGTCGGCCACAGGGGTTTCCTACGAGCAGTACTTC | CASSQDRSATGVSYEQYF
- | TRBJ2-7 | TRBV19 | - | TGTGCCAGTAGTACCGTGAGCGCTTCCTACGAGCAGTACTTC | CASSTVSASYEQYF
TRBD2 | TRBJ2-7 | TRBV7-2 | few | TGTGCCAGCAGCTCCCGGACTAGCGTGGCCTACGAGCAGTACTTC | CASSSRTSVAYEQYF
- | TRBJ2-1 | TRBV2 | - | TGTGCCAGCAGTGAAGCGCCCTGGACGAGAATAAACAATGAGCAGTTCTTC | CASSEAPWTRINNEQFF
- | TRBJ1-1 | TRBV30 | - | TGTGCCTGGAGTGTATACCGGCTTGAAGCTTTCTTT | CAWSVYRLEAFF
- | TRBJ1-5 | TRBV6-2/TRBV6-3 | - | TGTGCCAGCAGTTACGACGGCAATCAGCCCCAGCATTTT | CASSYDGNQPQHF
- | TRBJ2-1 | TRBV21-1 | - | TGTGCCAGCAGCAGAGCCGGAACTAGCGGGAGAGACAATGAGCAGTTCTTC | CASSRAGTSGRDNEQFF
TRBD1 | TRBJ1-4 | TRBV18 | - | TGTGCCAGCTCACCTGTGACAGGGTCGATAGCAACTAATGAAAAACTGTTTTTT | CASSPVTGSIATNEKLFF
TRBD2 | TRBJ2-1 | TRBV19 | - | TGTGCCAGTAGTATCTCGGGGGAGGGGAACAATGAGCAGTTCTTC | CASSISGEGNNEQFF